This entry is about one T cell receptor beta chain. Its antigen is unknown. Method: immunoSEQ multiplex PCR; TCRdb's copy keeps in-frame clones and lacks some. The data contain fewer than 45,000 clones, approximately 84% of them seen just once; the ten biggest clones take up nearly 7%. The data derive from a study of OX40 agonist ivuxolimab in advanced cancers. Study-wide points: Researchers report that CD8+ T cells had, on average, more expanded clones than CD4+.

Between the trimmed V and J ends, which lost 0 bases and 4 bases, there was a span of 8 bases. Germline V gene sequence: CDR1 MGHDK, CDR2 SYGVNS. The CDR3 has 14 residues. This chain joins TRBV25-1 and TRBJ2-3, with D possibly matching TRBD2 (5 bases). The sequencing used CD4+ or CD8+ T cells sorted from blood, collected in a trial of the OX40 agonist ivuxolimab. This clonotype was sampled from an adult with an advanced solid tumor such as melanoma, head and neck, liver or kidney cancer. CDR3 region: CASSEYGVADTQYF. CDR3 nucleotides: TGTGCCAGCAGTGAATACGGGGTAGCAGATACGCAGTATTTT.